This T cell receptor (beta chain) was obtained from a study of tumor and adjacent non-tumor tissue in lung cancer. Across the whole study: Patients comprised some eleven adenocarcinoma, a couple of squamous cell carcinoma and 1 small cell lung cancer.

This clonotype was detected only once. At one end, the junction sequence differs from germline, possibly due to a read error. Germline lookup yields CDR1 GTSNPN and CDR2 SVGIG (reference sequence). The CDR3 covers 14 residues. Three rounds of nested PCR, following a modified ARM-PCR protocol, produced the TCRbeta library. In TCRdb, the multiplex PCR reads were re-called with MiXCR into one record per CDR3 protein. Here the sample spans 98,000 or so distinct CDR3 sequences, about 80% being singletons. This sample's RNA came from whole unsorted tissue. Distant lung tissue was collected more than 3 cm away from the tumor edge.

The chain is built from TRBV30 and TRBJ1-1; D uncertain. The sequence was obtained from a man in his sixties with small cell lung cancer. What was sequenced was distant non-tumor lung tissue. The CDR3 nucleotides read TGTGCCTGGGGTGACCCGGGCGGTTACACTGAAGCGTTCTTT. Translated, it gives CAWGDPGGYTEAFF.